One and the same sample provided the 3 T cell receptor beta chains below, sequenced in a study of control samples from healthy donors and cancer patients. Libraries were prepared by immunoSEQ multiplex PCR; TCRdb keeps only in-frame clonotypes and omits some of them. The table lists around 94,000 clones, about 85% of them singletons. The sequenced material came from blood. The receptors were gathered from a woman between 50 and 59 years old in good health.

The sample holds a few counts of this clone. The rearrangement uses TRBV19 and TRBJ1-1; 9 nucleotides agree with TRBD1. Germline CDR1 LNHDA, CDR2 SQIVND (reference sequence). The CDR3 length is 17 residues. The V segment lost 3 bases and the J segment 1 base; nucleotides outside the gene matches: 9. The DNA for the CDR3 is TGTGCCAGTAGTATTAATAAGGGGACAGGGTGGAACACTGAAGCTTTCTTT. Encoded protein: CASSINKGTGWNTEAFF.

The rearrangement uses TRBV4-2 and TRBJ2-7; 9 nucleotides line up with TRBD1. V trimming: 1 base; J trimming: 0 bases; junction bases outside the gene matches: 4. The V gene's germline CDR1 is LGHNA and CDR2 YNFKEQ. The CDR3 loop spans 16 amino acids. The CDR3 reads CASSQAATGGSYEQYF. The CDR3 DNA reads as TGTGCCAGCAGCCAAGCCGCGACAGGGGGCTCCTACGAGCAGTACTTC.

The V gene is TRBV4-2, the J gene TRBJ1-4, with a possible D match to TRBD1 (5 bases). Deletions cut 5 bases from V and 8 bases from J, with 15 bases between. CDR3 length: 14 residues. The germline V gene has CDR1 LGHNA and CDR2 YNFKEQ. The CDR3 DNA follows: TGTGCCAGCAGCTGGACCGGGGGGGGAGAAAAACTGTTTTTT. This codes for CASSWTGGGEKLFF.